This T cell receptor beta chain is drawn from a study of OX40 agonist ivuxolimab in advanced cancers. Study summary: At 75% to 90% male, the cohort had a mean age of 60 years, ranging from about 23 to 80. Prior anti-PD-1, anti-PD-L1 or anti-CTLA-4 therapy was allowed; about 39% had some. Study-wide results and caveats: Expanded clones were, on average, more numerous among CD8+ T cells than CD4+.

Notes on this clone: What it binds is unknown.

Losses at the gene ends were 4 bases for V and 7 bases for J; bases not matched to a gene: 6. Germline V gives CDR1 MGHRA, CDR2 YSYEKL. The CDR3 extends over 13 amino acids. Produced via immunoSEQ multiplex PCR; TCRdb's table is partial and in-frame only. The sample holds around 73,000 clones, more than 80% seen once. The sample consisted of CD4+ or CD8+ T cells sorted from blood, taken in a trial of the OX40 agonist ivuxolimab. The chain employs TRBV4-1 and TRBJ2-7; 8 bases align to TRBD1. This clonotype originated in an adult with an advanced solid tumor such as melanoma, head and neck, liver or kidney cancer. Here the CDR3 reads CASSLGQGDEQYF. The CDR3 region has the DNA TGCGCCAGCAGCCTCGGACAGGGCGATGAGCAGTACTTC.